The clone carrying this T cell receptor beta chain was found once. Trimming removed 3 bases from V and 6 bases from J; junction bases left unmatched: 15. The CDR3 is 16 amino acids. CDR1 and CDR2 from the germline V gene are SGHRS and YFSETQ. The data derive from a study of radiotherapy plus CTLA-4 blockade in lung cancer. Method: immunoSEQ multiplex PCR; TCRdb's copy keeps in-frame clones and lacks some. The sample contains 100,000 to 150,000 clones, approximately 90% of which appear only once. The sample consisted of peripheral blood, taken from a patient treated with radiotherapy plus ipilimumab. The sequence derives from a human donor with non-small cell lung cancer that progressed on radiotherapy plus ipilimumab. The rearrangement links TRBV5-1 to TRBJ2-7; 7 bases align to TRBD2. The CDR3 DNA reads as TGCGCCAGCAGCTCCCCACCGGGACTATCGGTCGGCGAGCAGTACTTC. Its translation: CASSSPPGLSVGEQYF.